This is a list of T cell receptor beta chains from one sample in a study of control samples from healthy donors and cancer patients. Data came from immunoSEQ multiplex PCR; TCRdb stores just in-frame clones and leaves some out. The data contain about 59,000 clones, 92% of them seen just once; the ten biggest clones take up about 1.7%. The specimen sequenced was PBMCs. The receptors stem from a man aged 35 to 55 with colorectal cancer. CDR3s leave out the opening cysteine and the closing phenylalanine or tryptophan. A D gene is named only where the DNA matches it firmly.

V: TRBV5-8; D: TRBD1; CDR3: ASSLQQGARDTQY
V: TRBV27; D: TRBD2; CDR3: ASRSGAGGLWEQY
V: TRBV2; D: TRBD2; CDR3: ASRGTSGGRNIQY
V: TRBV2; D: -; CDR3: ASSGEQLRSPLH
V: TRBV5-1; D: TRBD1; CDR3: ASSARVGDSGQLVRY
V: TRBV6-5; D: -; CDR3: ASSLDKTRDEQY
V: TRBV6-2/TRBV6-3; D: -; CDR3: ASSYSILTPMREQY
V: TRBV19; D: TRBD1; CDR3: AIKDRVGGTGELF
V: TRBV25-1; D: -; CDR3: ASSGPLWGYT
V: TRBV10-2; D: TRBD1; CDR3: ASPGTGPHEQY
V: TRBV2; D: TRBD1; CDR3: ASSAPGGTNNSPLH
V: TRBV30; D: TRBD1; CDR3: AWSEGTGGFSNQPQH
V: TRBV4-1; D: -; CDR3: ASSQDMQGYEQY
V: TRBV5-1; D: TRBD2; CDR3: ASSLLAGGAGELF
V: TRBV19; D: -; CDR3: ASSNFGGRGH
V: TRBV5-1; D: TRBD1; CDR3: ASSSDRGHGYT
V: TRBV7-2; D: TRBD1; CDR3: ASSRGTGAYYEQY
V: TRBV4-2; D: -; CDR3: ASSLVGTDTQY
V: TRBV6-5; D: -; CDR3: ASSPSGGRAEAF
V: TRBV5-8; D: -; CDR3: ASRGTSGQPQH
V: TRBV7-2; D: -; CDR3: ASSPNTGETQY
V: TRBV9; D: -; CDR3: ASSAGTHYGYT
V: TRBV5-1; D: TRBD1; CDR3: ASSSGQGADTQY
V: TRBV11-3; D: -; CDR3: ASSLGASRVDEQF
V: TRBV5-4; D: -; CDR3: ASSLKGSHYEQY
V: TRBV7-3; D: -; CDR3: ASRPGLDGDEQF
V: TRBV7-9; D: -; CDR3: ASSLVGEGDEAF
V: TRBV7-2; D: -; CDR3: ASSLDRLADTQY
V: TRBV30; D: TRBD1; CDR3: AWSVATGVVAEAF
V: TRBV9; D: -; CDR3: ASSGGGTKETQY